These T cell receptor beta chains were read from a single sample in a study of CD8+ T cells in alopecia areata. Profiling relied on immunoSEQ multiplex PCR, and the TCRdb table lists in-frame clones only, not all of them. This table has 110,000 to 150,000 clones, about 60% appearing once. This material consisted of CD4+ T cells sorted from blood, taken at week 0. Receptor source: a human donor with alopecia areata. Each CDR3 is given with its conserved first and last residue. A D gene is named only where the DNA matches it firmly. Rows may omit the clone size; those that give it use once, few, many or a size class.

abundance,j_gene,v_gene,d_gene,CDR3nt,CDR3aa
NA,TRBJ2-5,TRBV5-1,NA,TGCGCCAGCAGCCTGGGGACTTACCAAGAGACCCAGTACTTC,CASSLGTYQETQYF
NA,TRBJ1-2,TRBV15,TRBD1,TGTGCCACCAGCCCGACAGGGTTCTTAAGCTATGGCTACACCTTC,CATSPTGFLSYGYTF
NA,TRBJ1-2,TRBV5-1,NA,TGCGCCAGCAGCTTGGGTACAGAGACTAACTATGGCTACACCTTC,CASSLGTETNYGYTF
NA,TRBJ2-3,TRBV5-1,TRBD2,TGCGCCAGCAGCTTGGGCCCAGCGGGGGGCACAGATACGCAGTATTTT,CASSLGPAGGTDTQYF
NA,TRBJ1-4,TRBV4-3,NA,TGCGCCAGCAGCCAAGGAGCCGGGACGGCTAATGAAAAACTGTTTTTT,CASSQGAGTANEKLFF
NA,TRBJ2-2,TRBV5-1,NA,TGCGCCAGCAGCTTGGGCAGGGAAAACACCGGGGAGCTGTTTTTT,CASSLGRENTGELFF
once,TRBJ1-2,TRBV2,NA,TGTGCCAGCTCCCCTCTGGGGCCCGGCTACACCTTC,CASSPLGPGYTF
NA,TRBJ1-2,TRBV9,NA,TGTGCCAGCAGCGTAGTGGCCGGGGGCTACACCTTC,CASSVVAGGYTF
NA,TRBJ2-2,TRBV7-3,TRBD1,TGTGCCAGCAGCCGGGACAGGGGGCCCGCCGGGGAGCTGTTTTTT,CASSRDRGPAGELFF
NA,TRBJ2-7,TRBV27,NA,TGTGCCAGCAGTTTCGCAGGGTCCTACGAGCAGTACTTC,CASSFAGSYEQYF
few,TRBJ2-1,TRBV6-6,TRBD2,TGTGCCAGCAGGCCGCGGGGGGGCCTTTCGGGTGAGCAGTTCTTC,CASRPRGGLSGEQFF
NA,TRBJ1-2,TRBV4-1,NA,TGCGCCAGCAGCTTCCCCGGGGGATCGGCAGACACCTTC,CASSFPGGSADTF
NA,TRBJ2-5,TRBV30,TRBD1,TGTGCCTGGAGTGTAGCCGGGACAGGGGGAGGAGAGACCCAGTACTTC,CAWSVAGTGGGETQYF
NA,TRBJ2-3,TRBV9,NA,TGTGCCAGCAGCGTAGTCGGCGCTCTAAGCGGAGATACGCAGTATTTT,CASSVVGALSGDTQYF
NA,TRBJ2-1,TRBV18,TRBD1,TGTGCCAGCTCACGACCGGGACAGGGGTTGGACAATGAGCAGTTCTTC,CASSRPGQGLDNEQFF
few,TRBJ1-6,TRBV5-4,NA,TGTGCCAGCACCCGGGGGGGGGCAGGTAATTCACCCCTCCACTTT,CASTRGGAGNSPLHF
NA,TRBJ2-5,TRBV29-1,TRBD2,TGCAGCGTCGCCAAGACTAGCGGACAAGAGACCCAGTACTTC,CSVAKTSGQETQYF
NA,TRBJ2-5,TRBV6-5,NA,TGTGCCAGCAGTTATTCAGTTTACCAAGAGACCCAGTACTTC,CASSYSVYQETQYF
once,TRBJ1-3,TRBV27,NA,TGTGCCACTTCCGGGGGGGACCGCGGGAACACCATATATTTT,CATSGGDRGNTIYF
few,TRBJ2-5,TRBV7-2,TRBD2,TGTGCCAGCCGGGAGGGCGGGGGGTACCAAGAGACCCAGTACTTC,CASREGGGYQETQYF
NA,TRBJ2-1,TRBV13,NA,TGTGCCAGCAGCCCCCGCCCCCTTTCGAGCGGTCACAATGAGCAGTTCTTC,CASSPRPLSSGHNEQFF
few,TRBJ1-1,TRBV6-5,NA,TGTGCCAGCCGTAGAGCGTACATGAACACTGAAGCTTTCTTT,CASRRAYMNTEAFF
NA,TRBJ2-3,TRBV10-3,TRBD1,TGTGCCATCAGTGTCGGACAGGCCTTGGGAGATACGCAGTATTTT,CAISVGQALGDTQYF
NA,TRBJ2-3,TRBV30,NA,TGTGCCTGGAGTGTGGGCCAGGATACGCAGTATTTT,CAWSVGQDTQYF
NA,TRBJ1-1,TRBV29-1,NA,TGCAGCGTTGGGGGGCCCATGAACACTGAAGCTTTCTTT,CSVGGPMNTEAFF
NA,TRBJ2-2,TRBV7-3,NA,TGTGCCAGCAGCCCCGGACATATCGCGAACACCGGGGAGCTGTTTTTT,CASSPGHIANTGELFF
NA,TRBJ2-5,TRBV30,NA,TGTGCCTGGAGTGAAATGGACGAAGAGACCCAGTACTTC,CAWSEMDEETQYF
NA,TRBJ2-7,TRBV25-1,NA,TGTGCCAGTAGTGGTACTGGAGCCCGGGAGCAGTACTTC,CASSGTGAREQYF
NA,TRBJ2-1,TRBV11-2,NA,TGTGCCAGCAGACAAGACAGCCCTAGGTTCTTCTTC,CASRQDSPRFFF
NA,TRBJ2-3,TRBV5-1,NA,TGCGCCAGCAGCCAAGACAGCTTCTACGGGACGCAGTATTTT,CASSQDSFYGTQYF
NA,TRBJ2-5,TRBV11-3,NA,TGTGCCAGCAGCCAAATGGACCGTATTAGGGAGACCCAGTACTTC,CASSQMDRIRETQYF
NA,TRBJ1-2,TRBV18,NA,TGTGCCAGCTCACCAGGACCGTACTATGGCTACACCTTC,CASSPGPYYGYTF
NA,TRBJ1-1,TRBV10-3,NA,TGTGCCGGATCCACGGGGTCTAACACTGAAGCTTTCTTT,CAGSTGSNTEAFF
NA,TRBJ1-1,TRBV7-3,NA,TGTGCCAGCAGCGTGTCATTGAACACTGAAGCTTTCTTT,CASSVSLNTEAFF
few,TRBJ1-2,TRBV7-9,NA,TGTGCCAGCAGCTTAGAGTCCGGGTTCGGCTACACCTTC,CASSLESGFGYTF
NA,TRBJ1-5,TRBV15,TRBD1,TGTGCCACCAGCCTAGGACAGGGGGCCGGTCAGCCCCAGCATTTT,CATSLGQGAGQPQHF
NA,TRBJ1-2,TRBV7-8,NA,TGTGCCAGCAGCTTGGGTACCTATGGCTACACCTTC,CASSLGTYGYTF
NA,TRBJ1-6,TRBV7-2,NA,TGTGCCAGCAGCCCTCGGACCGGAGTCTATAATTCACCCCTCCACTTT,CASSPRTGVYNSPLHF
NA,TRBJ2-7,TRBV29-1,NA,TGCAGCGTTGATGGGACGGGTGGAGGCGAGCAGTACTTC,CSVDGTGGGEQYF
NA,TRBJ1-1,TRBV7-9,NA,TGTGCCAGCAGCCCACTAGCCATGAACACTGAAGCTTTCTTT,CASSPLAMNTEAFF
NA,TRBJ1-5,TRBV5-1,TRBD1,TGCGCCAGCAGCCAGGGGGACAGCAATCAGCCCCAGCATTTT,CASSQGDSNQPQHF
few,TRBJ2-3,TRBV10-3,NA,TGTGCCATCAGTGAGTCGACGGTTGATACGCAGTATTTT,CAISESTVDTQYF
NA,TRBJ2-5,TRBV7-3,NA,TGTGCCAGCAGCTTTTCTCCTCTGGAGACCCAGTACTTC,CASSFSPLETQYF
NA,TRBJ2-7,TRBV4-3,NA,TGCGCCAGCAGCCCCGACATACACGCCTACGAGCAGTACTTC,CASSPDIHAYEQYF
NA,TRBJ2-1,TRBV5-1,NA,TGCGCCAGCAGCTTGGAAGGTGTGAGGGGTTCCTACAATGAGCAGTTCTTC,CASSLEGVRGSYNEQFF
once,TRBJ2-3,TRBV30,NA,TGTGCCTGGAACGGGGGCGTCGGCACAGATACGCAGTATTTT,CAWNGGVGTDTQYF
NA,TRBJ2-2,TRBV11-3,TRBD2,TGTGCCAGCAGCCCTGGGACTAGTCTAGCCGGGGAGCTGTTTTTT,CASSPGTSLAGELFF
once,TRBJ1-1,TRBV6-1,NA,TGTGCCAGCAGTGAAGAAGACACGCGGACTGAAGCTTTCTTT,CASSEEDTRTEAFF
once,TRBJ2-3,TRBV5-1,NA,TGCGCCAGCAGCTTGTCGTATAACACAGATACGCAGTATTTT,CASSLSYNTDTQYF
NA,TRBJ2-7,TRBV7-6,NA,TGTGCCAGCAGCTTCCAGCACTACGAGCAGTACTTC,CASSFQHYEQYF
NA,TRBJ2-1,TRBV12-5,TRBD1,TGTGCTAGTGGAAAGGGACAGGGCTCCTACAATGAGCAGTTCTTC,CASGKGQGSYNEQFF
NA,TRBJ2-7,TRBV23-1,NA,TGCGCCAGCCGGACGGGCCTCCCCGGAAACGAGCAGTACTTC,CASRTGLPGNEQYF
NA,TRBJ2-5,TRBV7-2,NA,TGTGCCAGCAGCTCCCCTAGTTCCCGAGAGACCCAGTACTTC,CASSSPSSRETQYF
many,TRBJ1-5,TRBV2,NA,TGTGCCAGCAGCGATCAGACTAGCAATCAGCCCCAGCATTTT,CASSDQTSNQPQHF
NA,TRBJ1-6,TRBV7-2,TRBD1,TGTGCCAGCAGCCCTCAGACCGACAGGGGACCTTCCCACTTT,CASSPQTDRGPSHF
NA,TRBJ2-6,TRBV7-2,NA,TGTGCCAGCAGCTTAGCGCAGCTCTCTGGGGCCAACGTCCTGACTTTC,CASSLAQLSGANVLTF
NA,TRBJ2-7,TRBV6-5,NA,TGTGCCAGCAGTTACTCTTTGACAGGGAGGGGCGGCGAGCAGTACTTC,CASSYSLTGRGGEQYF
few,TRBJ2-2,TRBV7-2,NA,TGTGCCAGCAGCTTACGGCCGAGGGCCCCCGGGGAGCTGTTTTTT,CASSLRPRAPGELFF
few,TRBJ1-2,TRBV30,NA,TGTGCCTGGAGTGTAACGGGGCCTTCTAACTATGGCTACACCTTC,CAWSVTGPSNYGYTF
NA,TRBJ2-1,TRBV2,NA,TGTGCAAGCAAGGCGGATACCTACAATGAGCAGTTCTTC,CASKADTYNEQFF